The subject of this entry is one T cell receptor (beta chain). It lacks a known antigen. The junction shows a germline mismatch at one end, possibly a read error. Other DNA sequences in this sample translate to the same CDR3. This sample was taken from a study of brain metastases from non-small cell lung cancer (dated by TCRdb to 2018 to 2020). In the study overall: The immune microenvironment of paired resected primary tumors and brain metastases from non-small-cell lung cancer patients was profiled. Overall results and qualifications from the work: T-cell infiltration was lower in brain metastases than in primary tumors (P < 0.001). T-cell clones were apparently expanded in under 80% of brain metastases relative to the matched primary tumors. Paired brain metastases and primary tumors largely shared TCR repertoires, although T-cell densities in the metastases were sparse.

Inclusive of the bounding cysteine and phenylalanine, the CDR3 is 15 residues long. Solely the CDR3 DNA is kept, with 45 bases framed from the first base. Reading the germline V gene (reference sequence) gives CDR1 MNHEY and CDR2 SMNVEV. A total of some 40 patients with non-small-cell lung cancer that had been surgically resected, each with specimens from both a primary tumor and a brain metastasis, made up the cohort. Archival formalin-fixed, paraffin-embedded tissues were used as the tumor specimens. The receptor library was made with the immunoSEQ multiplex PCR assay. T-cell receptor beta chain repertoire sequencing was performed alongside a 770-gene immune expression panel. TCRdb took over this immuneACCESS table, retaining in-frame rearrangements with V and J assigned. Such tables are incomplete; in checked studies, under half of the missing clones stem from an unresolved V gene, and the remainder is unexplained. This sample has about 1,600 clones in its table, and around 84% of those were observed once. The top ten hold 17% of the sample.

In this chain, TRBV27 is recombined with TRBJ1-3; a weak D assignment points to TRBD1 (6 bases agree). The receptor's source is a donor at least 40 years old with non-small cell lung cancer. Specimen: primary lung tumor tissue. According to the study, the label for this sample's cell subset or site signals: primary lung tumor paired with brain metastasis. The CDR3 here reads CASRAGTTSGNTIYF. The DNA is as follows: TGTGCCAGCAGGGCCGGGACAACCTCTGGAAATACCATATATTTT.